This TCR beta chain derives from a study of T cell repertoires in cytomegalovirus infection. With 8 bases removed from V and 4 bases from J, the gap between germline ends came to 14 bases. Germline CDR1 is DFQATT and CDR2 is SNEGSKA (reference sequence). The CDR3 consists of 13 residues. TCRdb processed the reads anew with MiXCR; each CDR3 protein has one entry. The repertoire holds about 300,000 distinct CDR3 sequences, with approximately 10% as singletons. This clonotype was seen ten or more times. What it binds is not known. Findings of the study overall: The study found HLA-C-restricted CMV-specific TCR beta clonotypes dominating the ex vivo response.

Sequencing input: PBMCs. V and J are TRBV20-1 and TRBJ2-2; no clear D gene. This TCR derives from a human donor in good health (CMV status not recorded). Some clones in this sample may be carry-over from other donors' samples. CDR3 amino acids: CSTEQPPTGELFF. CDR3 nucleotide sequence: TGCAGTACAGAACAACCTCCCACCGGGGAGCTGTTTTTT.